This TCR beta chain stems from a study of PD-1 blockade in classical Hodgkin lymphoma. Patients all relapsed after autologous stem cell transplantation, and there was variation in brentuximab vedotin exposure. Trimming cost V 5 bases and J 4 bases, with 14 bases left between them. Germline V gene lookup returns CDR1 SEHNR and CDR2 FQNEAQ (reference sequence). CDR3 length equals 14 residues. The repertoire was sequenced with immunoSEQ multiplex PCR; TCRdb's copy has only in-frame clones and lacks some. The sample lists over 70,000 clones, approximately 91% occurring once. This receptor was identified in a human donor with classical Hodgkin lymphoma. The sample in question was peripheral blood mononuclear cells (PBMCs), obtained at baseline. The chain uses TRBV7-9 and TRBJ1-2; D unresolved. The chain's CDR3 is CASSPGLLTYGYTF. In DNA, the CDR3 is TGTGCCAGCAGCCCCGGACTCCTGACCTATGGCTACACCTTC.